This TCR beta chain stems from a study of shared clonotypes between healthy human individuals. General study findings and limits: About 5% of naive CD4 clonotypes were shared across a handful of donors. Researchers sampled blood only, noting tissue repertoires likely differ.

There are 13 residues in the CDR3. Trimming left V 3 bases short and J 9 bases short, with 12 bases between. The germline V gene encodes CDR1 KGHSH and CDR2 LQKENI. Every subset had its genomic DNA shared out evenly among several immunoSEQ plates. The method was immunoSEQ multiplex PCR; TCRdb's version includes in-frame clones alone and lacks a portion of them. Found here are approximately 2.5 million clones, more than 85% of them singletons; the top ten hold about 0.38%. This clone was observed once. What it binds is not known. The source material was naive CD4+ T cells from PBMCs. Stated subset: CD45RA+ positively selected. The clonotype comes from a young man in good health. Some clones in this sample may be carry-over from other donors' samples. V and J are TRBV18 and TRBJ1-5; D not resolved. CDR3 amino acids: CASSPRSQGPQHF. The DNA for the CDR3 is TGTGCCAGCTCACCGCGCAGTCAAGGGCCCCAGCATTTT. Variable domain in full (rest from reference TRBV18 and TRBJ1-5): NAGVMQNPRHLVRRRGQEARLRCSPMKGHSHVYWYRQLPEEGLKFMVYLQKENIIDESGMPKERFSAEFPKEGPSILRIQQVVRGDSAAYFCASSPRSQGPQHFGDGTRLSIL.